This T cell receptor (beta chain) was recorded in a study of cytomegalovirus exposure and HLA in healthy donors. Study observations and caveats: Despite most TCR sequences being rare, some public TCRs occurred in many donors. When analyzed later, a missense DCLRE1C variant was found to be linked to TCR beta V- and J-gene trimming.

PCR primers comprised 60 Vbeta and 13 Jbeta primers. Original handling: Roughly 11 million of the about 80 million unique TCR beta chains counted in a later analysis were shared. Only in-frame clones appear in the TCRdb table, and some are missing; sequencing was by immunoSEQ multiplex PCR. That table furnishes V, J and clone size, whereas the DNA furnished D and trimming. The table has around 110,000 clones, around two thirds seen once; the top ten hold just under 9.5%. About this clone itself: Its antigen is as yet unknown.

Sequencing was done on a sample of PBMCs. This sequence originates from a woman aged 40 to 50 in good health and CMV-seropositive.

CDR3 nucleotide sequence: TGTGCCAGCAGCCTCGGACTAGCGGACACAGATACGCAGTATTTT. Amino acids: CASSLGLADTDTQYF. The chain joins TRBV7-3 to TRBJ2-3; 10 bases align to TRBD2. CDR1 is SGHTA and CDR2 is FQGTGA in the germline V gene. V trimming: 5 bases; J trimming: 2 bases; junction bases outside the gene matches: 4. The CDR3 is made up of 15 amino acids.